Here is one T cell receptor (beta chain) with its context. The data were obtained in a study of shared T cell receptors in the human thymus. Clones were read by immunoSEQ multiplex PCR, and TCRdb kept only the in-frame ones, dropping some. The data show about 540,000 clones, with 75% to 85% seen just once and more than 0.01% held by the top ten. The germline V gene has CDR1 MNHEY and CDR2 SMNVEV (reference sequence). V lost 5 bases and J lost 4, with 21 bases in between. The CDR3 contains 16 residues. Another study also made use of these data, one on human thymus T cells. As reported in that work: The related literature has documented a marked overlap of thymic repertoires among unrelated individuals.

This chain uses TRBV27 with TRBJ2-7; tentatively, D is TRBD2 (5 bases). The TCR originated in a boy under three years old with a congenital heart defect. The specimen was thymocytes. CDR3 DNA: TGTGCCAGCAGTCCCGGGGTTTCTACACGCCCTTACGAGCAGTACTTC. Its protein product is CASSPGVSTRPYEQYF.